Below are 7 T cell receptor beta chains sequenced from a single sample in a study of CDR3 diversity in severe acne. TCRdb redid the calling of the PCR reads with MiXCR, one entry per CDR3 protein. This table holds about 97,000 distinct CDR3 sequences, 51% found once. The sequencing input was blood. All receptors come from a male donor with acne.

This clonotype has a handful of counts. This sequence joins TRBV28 and TRBJ2-3; D may be TRBD2 (5 bases). V lost 8 bases and J 6 bases, leaving 12 bases between the germline ends. The CDR3 has 12 amino acids. CDR1 and CDR2 (germline): MDHEN, SYDVKM. CDR3 sequence (DNA): TGTGCCAGCCGGGATTTCCCCGATACGCAGTATTTT. Amino acid sequence: CASRDFPDTQYF.

Ten or more counts support this clonotype. The chain has TRBV6-1 and TRBJ2-7, with 7 bases identical to TRBD1. Germline loops: CDR1 MNHNS, CDR2 SASEGT. Germline trimming cut 6 bases from V and 6 bases from J; bases unmatched to any gene: 14. CDR3 length: 15 amino acids. The CDR3 loop reads CASRSWDSSTREQYF. The CDR3 bases are TGTGCCAGCAGGTCGTGGGACAGTTCTACCCGCGAGCAGTACTTC.

This chain joins TRBV19 and TRBJ2-7; TRBD2 agrees at 8 bases. Germline V gene lookup returns CDR1 LNHDA and CDR2 SQIVND (reference sequence). The CDR3 is 13 amino acids. V was pared by 10 bases and J by 5 bases, with 10 bases of the junction left unmatched. Here the CDR3 reads CATQAAGEDEQYF. The DNA of the CDR3 is TGTGCCACCCAAGCAGCGGGAGAGGACGAGCAGTACTTC.

The rearrangement joins TRBV11-2 to TRBJ1-5, with D tentatively TRBD1 (5 bases). Trimming took 0 bases from V and 6 from J, leaving 12 bases between them. In germline, CDR1 is SGHAT, CDR2 FQNNGV. This CDR3 is 15 amino acids long. CDR3 region: CASSLDRGASQPQHF. The CDR3 DNA follows: TGTGCCAGCAGCTTAGATAGGGGAGCCAGTCAGCCCCAGCATTTT.

For this clonotype: A single base separates this from a much larger clone, so it may be a read error. CDR3 DNA sequence: TGTGCCAGCAGTGAAGACGGAAAGGGTTATAAGTCACCCCTCCACTTT. It codes for CASSEDGKGYKSPLHF. V usage is TRBV2 and J usage is TRBJ1-6, with D unresolved. Germline loops: CDR1 SNHLY, CDR2 FYNNEI. The CDR3 has 16 amino acids.

J is TRBJ2-2 and V is TRBV7-2; maybe TRBD1 (6 bases). The germline V gene encodes CDR1 SGHTA and CDR2 FQGNSA. This CDR3 comprises 10 residues. Trimming took off 8 bases at V and 9 bases at J, with 7 bases between the two ends. This CDR3 reads CASGGWELFF. The CDR3 nucleotides read TGTGCCAGCGGGGGCTGGGAGCTGTTTTTT.

This chain uses TRBV29-1 with TRBJ2-3; the D gene is possibly TRBD2 (6 bases). The germline gives CDR1 SQVTM, CDR2 ANQGSEA. The CDR3 totals 13 residues. Trimming left V 4 bases short and J 2 bases short, with 10 bases between. The DNA for the CDR3 is TGCAGCGTTGTCTTAGCGGACACAGATACGCAGTATTTT. The encoded protein is CSVVLADTDTQYF.